The source of this TCR beta chain is a study of cytomegalovirus exposure and HLA in healthy donors. Generated by immunoSEQ multiplex PCR, the TCRdb table keeps only in-frame clones and is missing some. This sample has about 110,000 clones, with roughly nine tenths found just once. This CDR3 region has 14 residues. Germline lookup yields CDR1 MNHNY and CDR2 SVGAGI (reference sequence). V dropped 0 bases and J dropped 1 base, with 6 bases sitting between them. V usage is TRBV6-6 and J usage is TRBJ1-1; no definite D call. What was sequenced was PBMCs. This clonotype originated in a woman aged 18-29 years in good health and CMV-seronegative. The CDR3 spells CASSYSTANTEAFF. The DNA of the CDR3 is TGTGCCAGCAGTTACTCTACAGCGAACACTGAAGCTTTCTTT.